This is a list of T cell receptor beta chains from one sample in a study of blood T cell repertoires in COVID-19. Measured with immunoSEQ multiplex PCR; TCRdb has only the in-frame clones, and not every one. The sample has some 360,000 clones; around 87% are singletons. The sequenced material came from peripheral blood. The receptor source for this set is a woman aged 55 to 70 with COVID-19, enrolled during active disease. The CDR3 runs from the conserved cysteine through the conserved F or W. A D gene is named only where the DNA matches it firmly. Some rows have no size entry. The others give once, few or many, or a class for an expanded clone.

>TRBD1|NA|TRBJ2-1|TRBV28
CANRDSRNNEQFF
TGTGCCAACCGGGACAGTCGCAACAATGAGCAGTTCTTC
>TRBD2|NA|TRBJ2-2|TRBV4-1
CASSHGTTNTGELFF
TGCGCCAGCAGCCACGGGACTACCAACACCGGGGAGCTGTTTTTT
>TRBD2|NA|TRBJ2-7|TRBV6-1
CASSGTSGGSWIGSNEQYF
TGTGCCAGCAGTGGTACTAGCGGGGGGTCCTGGATCGGGAGTAACGAGCAGTACTTC
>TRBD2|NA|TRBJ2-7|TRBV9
CASSARGGLAGTEDYEQYF
TGTGCCAGCAGCGCCAGGGGGGGACTAGCGGGTACTGAAGACTACGAGCAGTACTTC
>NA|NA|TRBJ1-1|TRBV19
CASSIRGIITEAFF
TGTGCCAGTAGTATTCGGGGTATAATCACTGAAGCTTTCTTT
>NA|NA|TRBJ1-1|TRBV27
CASTTSGLNGGRYTEAFF
TGTGCCAGCACCACGTCGGGGCTAAACGGAGGGAGGTACACTGAAGCTTTCTTT
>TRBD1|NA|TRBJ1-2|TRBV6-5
CASSSPGQVNYGYTF
TGTGCCAGCAGTTCACCGGGACAGGTGAACTATGGCTACACCTTC
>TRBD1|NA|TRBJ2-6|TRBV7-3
CASSPGQGSGANVLTF
TGTGCCAGCAGCCCGGGACAGGGGTCCGGGGCCAACGTCCTGACTTTC
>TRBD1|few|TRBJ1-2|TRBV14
CASSQDRTGVYGYTF
TGTGCCAGCAGCCAAGATCGGACAGGGGTCTATGGCTACACCTTC
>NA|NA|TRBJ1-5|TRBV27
CASSRQHDSNQPQHF
TGTGCCAGCAGTCGACAGCATGATAGCAATCAGCCCCAGCATTTT
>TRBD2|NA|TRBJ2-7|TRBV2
CASSNQGLATYEQYF
TGTGCCAGCAGTAATCAGGGACTAGCGACCTACGAGCAGTACTTC
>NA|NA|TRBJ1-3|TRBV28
CASSPGRRFNTIYF
TGTGCCAGCAGTCCCGGACGGAGGTTTAACACCATATATTTT
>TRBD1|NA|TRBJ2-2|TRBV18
CASSPVDRGPNTGELFF
TGTGCCAGCTCACCCGTGGACAGGGGGCCGAACACCGGGGAGCTGTTTTTT
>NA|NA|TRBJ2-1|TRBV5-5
CASSFQGPSYNEQFF
TGTGCCAGCAGCTTTCAGGGGCCATCCTACAATGAGCAGTTCTTC
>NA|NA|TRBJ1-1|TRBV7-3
CASSPLGANTEAFF
TGTGCCAGCAGCCCCCTAGGGGCTAACACTGAAGCTTTCTTT
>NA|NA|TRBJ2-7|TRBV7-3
CASSLQGAPGSYEQYF
TGTGCCAGCAGCTTACAGGGTGCCCCAGGCTCCTACGAGCAGTACTTC
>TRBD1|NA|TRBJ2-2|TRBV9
CASSVAGTGRTGELFF
TGTGCCAGCAGCGTAGCGGGGACAGGGCGCACCGGGGAGCTGTTTTTT
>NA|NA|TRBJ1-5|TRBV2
CASTQTGINQPQHF
TGTGCCAGCACTCAAACAGGGATCAATCAGCCCCAGCATTTT
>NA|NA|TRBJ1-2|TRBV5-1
CASSLANNLYGYTF
TGCGCCAGCAGCTTGGCCAACAACCTCTATGGCTACACCTTC
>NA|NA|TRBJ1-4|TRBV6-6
CASSYEDSNEKLFF
TGTGCCAGCAGTTACGAGGACAGTAATGAAAAACTGTTTTTT
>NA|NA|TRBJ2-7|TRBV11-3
CASSLGGGPYEQYF
TGTGCCAGCAGCTTAGGAGGGGGACCCTACGAGCAGTACTTC
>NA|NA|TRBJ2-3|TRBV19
CASSIRGGDTQYF
TGTGCCAGTAGCATCCGGGGAGGAGATACGCAGTATTTT
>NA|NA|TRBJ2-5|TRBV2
CASRLAGETQYF
TGTGCCAGCAGATTGGCGGGGGAGACCCAGTACTTC
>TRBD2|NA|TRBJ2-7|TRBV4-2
CASSQGTSGYEQYF
TGTGCCAGCAGCCAAGGAACTAGCGGGTACGAGCAGTACTTC
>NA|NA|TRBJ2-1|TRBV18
CASSPWTPQTYNEQFF
TGTGCCAGCTCACCATGGACTCCTCAAACCTACAATGAGCAGTTCTTC
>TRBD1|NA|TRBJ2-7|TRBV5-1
CASSTTGIGGYYEQYF
TGCGCCAGCAGCACGACAGGGATTGGCGGATATTACGAGCAGTACTTC
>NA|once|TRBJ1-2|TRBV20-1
CSALGQYGYTF
TGCAGTGCCCTTGGACAGTATGGCTACACCTTC
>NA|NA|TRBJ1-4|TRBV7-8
CASSPDRLTNEKLFF
TGTGCCAGCAGCCCAGACAGGTTGACTAATGAAAAACTGTTTTTT
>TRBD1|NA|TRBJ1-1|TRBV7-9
CASSLGQANTEAFF
TGTGCCAGCAGCCTGGGACAGGCGAACACTGAAGCTTTCTTT
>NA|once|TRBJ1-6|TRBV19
CASRSDSGSSYNSPLHF
TGTGCCAGTAGGTCGGACAGCGGCAGCTCCTATAATTCACCCCTCCACTTT
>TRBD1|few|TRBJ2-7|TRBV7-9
CASSPTLKWGQSNYEQYF
TGTGCCAGCAGCCCAACTCTCAAATGGGGACAGTCTAACTACGAGCAGTACTTC
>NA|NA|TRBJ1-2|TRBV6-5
CASSLDSYGYTF
TGTGCCAGCAGTCTCGACAGTTATGGCTACACCTTC
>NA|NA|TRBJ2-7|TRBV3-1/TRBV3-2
CASSGDGSSYEQYF
TGTGCCAGCAGCGGGGACGGGAGCTCCTACGAGCAGTACTTC
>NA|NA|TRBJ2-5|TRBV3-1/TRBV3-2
CASSLTTRSREETQYF
TGTGCCAGCAGCCTTACGACTCGATCCCGGGAAGAGACCCAGTACTTC
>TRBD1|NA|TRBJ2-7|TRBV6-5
CASSFKGASYEQYF
TGTGCCAGCAGCTTCAAGGGGGCGTCCTACGAGCAGTACTTC
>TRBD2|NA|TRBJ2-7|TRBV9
CASSQGLAGLYEQYF
TGTGCCAGCAGCCAGGGACTAGCGGGGCTCTACGAGCAGTACTTC
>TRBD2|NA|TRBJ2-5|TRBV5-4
CASSGGLAGVTQYF
TGTGCCAGCAGCGGAGGACTAGCGGGGGTGACCCAGTACTTC
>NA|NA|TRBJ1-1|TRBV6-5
CASNRRTGEAFF
TGTGCCAGCAACCGGAGAACAGGCGAAGCTTTCTTT
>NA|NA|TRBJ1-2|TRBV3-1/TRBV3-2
CASSPRFWDMGYGYTF
TGTGCCAGCAGCCCAAGGTTTTGGGACATGGGCTATGGCTACACCTTC
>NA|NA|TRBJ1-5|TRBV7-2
CASSPPGGSNQPQHF
TGTGCCAGCAGCCCCCCGGGGGGTAGCAATCAGCCCCAGCATTTT